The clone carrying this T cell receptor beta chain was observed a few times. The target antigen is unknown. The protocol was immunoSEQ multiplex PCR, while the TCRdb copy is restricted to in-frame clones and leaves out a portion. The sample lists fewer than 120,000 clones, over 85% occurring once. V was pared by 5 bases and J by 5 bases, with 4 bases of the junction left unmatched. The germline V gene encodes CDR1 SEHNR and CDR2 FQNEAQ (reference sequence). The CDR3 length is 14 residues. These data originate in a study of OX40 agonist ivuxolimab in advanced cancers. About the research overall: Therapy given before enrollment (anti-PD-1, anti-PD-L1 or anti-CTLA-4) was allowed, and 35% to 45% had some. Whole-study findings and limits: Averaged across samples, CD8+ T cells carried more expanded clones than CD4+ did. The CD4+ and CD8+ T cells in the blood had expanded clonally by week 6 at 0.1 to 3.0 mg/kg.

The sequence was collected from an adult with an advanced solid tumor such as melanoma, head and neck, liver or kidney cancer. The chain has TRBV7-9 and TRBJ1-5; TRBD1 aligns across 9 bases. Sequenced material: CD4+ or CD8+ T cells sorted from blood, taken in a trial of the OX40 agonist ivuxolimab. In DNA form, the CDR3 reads TGTGCCAGCAGCCGGGACAGGGCAGATCAGCCCCAGCATTTT. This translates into CASSRDRADQPQHF. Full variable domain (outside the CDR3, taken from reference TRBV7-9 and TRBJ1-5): DTGVSQNPRHKITKRGQNVTFRCDPISEHNRLYWYRQTLGQGPEFLTYFQNEAQLEKSRLLSDRFSAERPKGSFSTLEIQRTEQGDSAMYLCASSRDRADQPQHFGDGTRLSIL.